This T cell receptor (beta chain) is drawn from a study of beta chain features in type 1 diabetes (dated by TCRdb to 2017 to 2018). The study in broad terms: Mean age, gender distribution, total cell number and subset yield were not different between patients and healthy donors. A total of around 110,000,000 sorted cells were examined across all samples, and a strong correlation was observed between cell number per subset and RNA yield. The study compared the TCRB repertoires of sorted circulating CD4+ T cell subsets in recently diagnosed type 1 diabetes patients with those in matched healthy donors. Regulatory and stem cell-like memory subsets were obtained from only 8 patients and about eight healthy donors, while naive and central memory subsets were obtained from all 28 donors. Results the study describes overall, beyond this receptor: In all four CD4+ subsets, TCRB CDR3 length was moderately but significantly shorter in type 1 diabetes patients. Naive, central memory and regulatory TCRB repertoires appeared more similar among patients than among healthy donors. At VDJ recombination sites, patients with type 1 diabetes made fewer insertions and deleted more nucleotides, a pattern implying thymic rearrangement abnormalities. Shorter templates might be favored by PCR, yet because patient and control samples were amplified and corrected together, any such skew would affect both groups equally. HLA sub-analyses involved small numbers of individuals, so any influence of HLA type on TCRB rearrangement remained unresolved. Because cDNA was sequenced instead of genomic DNA, activated cells with high expression could be over-represented, although the groups did not differ in activation or CD3 levels.

The germline V and J ends show losses of 4 bases and 13 bases respectively, and no gene match explains 6 bases of the junction. From the cysteine up to the phenylalanine, the CDR3 has a length of 14 residues. Kept here is only the CDR3 DNA, which spans 42 bases and is read in frame from base 1. In the germline V gene (reference sequence), CDR1 corresponds to LNHDA and CDR2 to SQIVND. The entire isolated RNA was reverse transcribed using the High Capacity cDNA Reverse Transcription Kit, and thus expressed TCRB transcripts were sequenced. Naive, central memory and regulatory T cell samples underwent deep immunoSEQ sequencing, averaging approximately 3.5 million total reads per sample. Sorted cells were lysed in RLT buffer, and RNA was extracted using DNase-treated RNeasy Micro or Mini kits according to cell number. Each cell subset was processed on its own to prevent cross-contamination, while patient and healthy donor samples were processed together. TCRB sequences were amplified from cDNA with the immunoSEQ multiplex PCR, producing 87-bp fragments spanning the CDR3 region. Amplicons were sequenced on the Illumina HiSeq platform. The authors' analysis ran thus. PCR bias was computationally corrected using synthetic template baselines, reads within Hamming distance 2 were collapsed, and singletons that could not be merged were discarded. Reads were aligned against IMGT to assign V, D and J genes, CDR3 length and insertions or deletions at six rearrangement sites. Within each subset, clonotype counts were normalized to the number of sorted cells before true diversity and Gini coefficients were calculated with the tcR R package. Repertoire sharing was quantified using the overlap coefficient calculated on TCRB nucleotide sequences. What TCRdb holds here is the immuneACCESS table cut down to in-frame rearrangements. Part of the clones is not present; checked against another copy, under half of the missing clones reflect an unresolved V gene, and the others are unexplained. V, J and clone size were drawn from that table, and D and trimming were deduced from the DNA. Here the sample has about 40,000 clones; 49% occur a single time. The leading ten clones occupy approximately 0.67% of the sample.

Concerning this clone: There is no known antigen for this receptor. Base quality data are lacking; no much larger clone is found one base away.

From each donor, a single peripheral blood sample of around 0.12 L on average was drawn into heparinised tubes. Naive, central memory, regulatory and stem cell-like memory CD4+ T cells were sorted on a BD FACSAria II using a panel including CD45RO, CCR7, CD25, CD127, CD95 and CD27. A purity above 95% was achieved for all sorted populations. Right away, PBMCs were isolated by Lymphoprep density gradient centrifugation and were stained directly, with no culture step. So that batch effects would be minimized, each experiment stained and sorted samples in pairs, pairing one healthy donor with one patient.

The source of this sequence is a woman aged 18-29 years in good health. This receptor chain uses TRBV19 and TRBJ1-6; TRBD1 fits 11 bases in the junction. The sequenced sample consisted of central memory CD4+ T cells from blood. Here the CDR3 is given as CASSRDRGTPPLHF. The DNA sequence is as follows: TGTGCCAGTAGTAGGGACAGGGGGACGCCGCCCCTCCACTTT.